The 11 T cell receptor beta chains given below trace back to one sample, sequenced in a study of a mutant IDH1 vaccine in newly diagnosed glioma. Produced via immunoSEQ multiplex PCR; TCRdb's table is partial and in-frame only. Here the sample spans around 54,000 clones, around 86% being singletons. Time point of the sample: week 47, end of study. Topical imiquimod accompanied each vaccine dose, which consisted of 300 ug of mutant IDH1 20-mer peptide. Their cognate antigens are unknown. This material consisted of PBMCs, taken from a glioma patient whose treatment included an IDH1 peptide vaccine. The receptor source for this set is a woman between 50 and 59 years old with glioma.

The chain has TRBV5-1 and TRBJ1-4; 10 bases match TRBD1. Germline CDR1 reads SGHRS; CDR2 reads YFSETQ. Germline trimming cut 5 bases from V and 7 bases from J; bases unmatched to any gene: 8. This CDR3 contains 15 residues. CDR3 in amino acids: CASSAIGTGAEKLFF. CDR3 bases: TGCGCCAGCAGTGCGATAGGGACAGGGGCTGAAAAACTGTTTTTT. Drawing the rest from reference TRBV5-1 and TRBJ1-4, the complete variable domain is KAGVTQTPRYLIKTRGQQVTLSCSPISGHRSVSWYQQTPGQGLQFLFEYFSETQRNKGNFPGRFSGRQFSNSRSEMNVSTLELGDSALYLCASSAIGTGAEKLFFGSGTQLSVL.

The V call is TRBV19, the J call TRBJ1-2; 10 nucleotides line up with TRBD1. Germline assignment: CDR1 LNHDA and CDR2 SQIVND (reference sequence). This CDR3 is built from 12 residues. The trim removed 10 bases at V and 8 bases at J, leaving 7 bases unmatched. The CDR3 reads CANGQGDSGYTF. The CDR3 DNA follows: TGTGCCAACGGACAGGGGGATTCGGGCTACACCTTC.

V usage is TRBV7-8 and J usage is TRBJ2-7; a weak D match, TRBD1 (5 bases). Trimming took 3 bases from V and 0 from J, leaving 12 bases between them. Germline CDR1 is SGHVS and CDR2 is FQNEAQ. The CDR3 is 15 amino acids. Written as DNA, the CDR3 is TGTGCCAGCAGCTTTCGCCAGGGTCTCTCCTACGAGCAGTACTTC. Protein sequence: CASSFRQGLSYEQYF.

J is TRBJ1-5 and V is TRBV7-8; D might be TRBD1 (5 bases). This CDR3 contains 14 residues. Germline CDR1 reads SGHVS; CDR2 reads FQNEAQ. V was pared by 5 bases and J by 7 bases, with 15 bases between. CDR3 protein: CASSPPGPWQPQHF. The DNA for the CDR3 is TGTGCCAGCAGCCCGCCGGGACCATGGCAGCCCCAGCATTTT.

Written as DNA, the CDR3 is TGTGCCAGCAGCCAAGTGGATACGCAGTATTTT. This gives the protein CASSQVDTQYF. This chain connects TRBV14 to TRBJ2-3; no clear D. This CDR3 region has 11 residues. CDR1 and CDR2 from the germline V gene are SGHDN and FVKESK. V shed 1 base and J shed 6 bases, with 2 bases lying between them.

This rearrangement joins TRBV6-5 to TRBJ1-2, with D hard to call. This CDR3 contains 13 residues. The ends were cut back, 2 bases at V and 6 bases at J, with 10 bases in the middle. Germline CDR1 reads MNHEY; CDR2 reads SVGAGI. The CDR3 is CASSYRGFDGYTF. The DNA for the CDR3 is TGTGCCAGCAGTTACCGGGGATTCGATGGCTACACCTTC.

The chain combines TRBV11-2 with TRBJ2-7, with D tentatively TRBD1 (5 bases). V was trimmed by 1 base and J by 2 bases, leaving 9 bases between them. The germline V gene encodes CDR1 SGHAT and CDR2 FQNNGV. CDR3 length equals 14 residues. CDR3 sequence reads: CASSLGSRAYEQYF. Here the CDR3 DNA reads TGTGCCAGCAGCTTAGGGTCCAGGGCCTACGAGCAGTACTTC.

The V and J genes are TRBV5-4 and TRBJ1-6; no definite D call. V shed 1 base and J shed 9 bases, with 14 bases lying between them. CDR3 length: 15 residues. Germline CDR1 is SGHNT and CDR2 is YYREEE (reference sequence). Here the CDR3 DNA reads TGTGCCAGCAGCTTGCGAGGGCAGTTTCCTTCACCCCTCCACTTT. As protein: CASSLRGQFPSPLHF.

The CDR3 loop reads CASSSVLPGQGASEQFF. DNA of the CDR3: TGCGCCAGCAGCTCGGTTTTACCGGGACAGGGGGCCAGTGAGCAGTTCTTC. The chain combines TRBV5-1 with TRBJ2-1; TRBD1 aligns across 12 bases. Germline V gene sequence: CDR1 SGHRS, CDR2 YFSETQ. This CDR3 contains 17 residues. J was trimmed by 9 bases and V by 3 bases; bases with no gene match: 13.

CDR3 nucleotide sequence: TGTGCCAGCAGCCAGGGGGACAGGGGGAACGAGCAGTACTTC. Its protein product is CASSQGDRGNEQYF. This rearrangement joins TRBV6-5 to TRBJ2-7; 11 nucleotides align to TRBD1. With V trimmed by 6 bases and J by 5 bases, 6 bases remained unmatched. This CDR3 contains 14 residues. From germline, CDR1 is MNHEY and CDR2 SVGAGI.

This clone was seen a few times. The chain employs TRBV19 and TRBJ1-1; D not resolved. Germline CDR1 LNHDA, CDR2 SQIVND (reference sequence). The V end lost 7 bases, the J end lost 2 bases, and 17 bases lay between the germline ends. This CDR3 comprises 15 residues. The CDR3 DNA reads TGTGCCAGTATTCCAACTTTCGGGGTAAACACTGAAGCTTTCTTT. Protein sequence: CASIPTFGVNTEAFF.